The present TCR beta chain was sequenced within a study of radiation and T cells in renal cell carcinoma. Turning to the study itself: Nephrectomy followed 15 Gy stereotactic body radiation by 4 weeks.

The study's findings and limits: Top tumor clonotypes rose in blood 2 weeks post-radiation, then contracted.

Only in-frame clones appear in the TCRdb table, and some are missing; sequencing was by immunoSEQ multiplex PCR. The table has approximately 140,000 clones, about 88% seen once. Time point denoted: baseline pretreatment blood. Treatment in this sample: 15 Gy SBRT to primary tumor, nephrectomy 4 weeks later. With regard to this clone: The antigen is not known.

Germline V gene lookup returns CDR1 SGHTA and CDR2 FQGNSA. The length of the CDR3 is 13 residues. Deletions cut 1 base from V and 6 bases from J, with 6 bases between. V usage is TRBV7-2 and J usage is TRBJ1-4, with a possible D match to TRBD1 (5 bases). This TCR derives from a woman in her sixties or seventies with renal cell carcinoma. The source was blood, collected from a patient whose treatment included radiotherapy and nephrectomy. The CDR3 coding sequence is TGTGCCAGCAGCTTAGGGGACGATGAAAAACTGTTTTTT. Translation gives CASSLGDDEKLFF.